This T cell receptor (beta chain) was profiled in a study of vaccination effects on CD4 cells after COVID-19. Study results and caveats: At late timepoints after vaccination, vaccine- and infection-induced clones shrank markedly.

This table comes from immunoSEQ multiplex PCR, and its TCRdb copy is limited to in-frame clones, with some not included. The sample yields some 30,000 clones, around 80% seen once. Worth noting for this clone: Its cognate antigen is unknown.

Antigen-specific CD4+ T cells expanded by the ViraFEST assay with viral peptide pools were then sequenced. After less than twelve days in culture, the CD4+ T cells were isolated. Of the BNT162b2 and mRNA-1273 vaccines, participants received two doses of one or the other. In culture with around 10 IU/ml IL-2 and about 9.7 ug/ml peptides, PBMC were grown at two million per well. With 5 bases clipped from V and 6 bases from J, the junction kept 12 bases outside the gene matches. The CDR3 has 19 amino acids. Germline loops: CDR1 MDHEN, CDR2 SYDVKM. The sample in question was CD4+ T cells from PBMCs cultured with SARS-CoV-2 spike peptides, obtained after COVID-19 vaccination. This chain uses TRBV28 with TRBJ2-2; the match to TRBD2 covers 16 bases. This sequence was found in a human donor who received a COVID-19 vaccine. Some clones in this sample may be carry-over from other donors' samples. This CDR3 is CASSPPGLAGGPRPGELFF. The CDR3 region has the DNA TGTGCCAGCAGTCCTCCGGGACTAGCGGGGGGGCCTCGACCCGGGGAGCTGTTTTTT.